One and the same sample provided the 27 T cell receptor beta chains below, sequenced in a study of shared clonotypes between healthy human individuals. Profiling relied on immunoSEQ multiplex PCR, and the TCRdb table lists in-frame clones only, not all of them. This sample has hundreds of thousands of clones, with 70% to 80% found just once. Sequencing input: PBMCs. Receptors originate from a middle-aged woman in good health. Some clones in this sample may be carry-over from other donors' samples.

V gene TRBV6-6 combines with J gene TRBJ2-7; 7 nucleotides line up with TRBD1. The germline CDR1 and CDR2 sequences are MNHNY and SVGAGI (reference sequence). The CDR3 totals 14 residues. J lost 5 bases, V lost 6 bases, and 10 bases had no gene match. The CDR3 bases are TGTGCCAGCAGGAGCCGAGACAGGGCCCACGAGCAGTACTTC. Translation gives CASRSRDRAHEQYF.

The J gene is TRBJ1-6, the V gene TRBV9; 9 bases match TRBD1. J gave up 9 bases and V 4 bases, and 5 bases lay outside the gene matches. Germline V gene lookup returns CDR1 SGDLS and CDR2 YYNGEE. The CDR3 consists of 14 residues. CDR3 in amino acids: CASSRTGESSPLHF. Here the CDR3 DNA reads TGTGCCAGCAGCCGGACAGGGGAAAGTTCACCCCTCCACTTT.

J is TRBJ1-2 and V is TRBV27; TRBD1 agrees at 9 bases. The germline CDR1 and CDR2 sequences are MNHEY and SMNVEV (reference sequence). Trimming at V came to 8 bases and at J to 6 bases, leaving 7 bases not matched to a gene. CDR3 length: 13 residues. The DNA of the CDR3 is TGTGCCAGCGGCTACCGGGACAGGGATGGCTACACCTTC. It yields the protein CASGYRDRDGYTF.

The rearrangement uses TRBV2 and TRBJ2-5; 11 bases align to TRBD2. This CDR3 comprises 15 residues. The germline CDR1 and CDR2 sequences are SNHLY and FYNNEI. With 7 bases clipped from V and 2 bases from J, the junction kept 6 bases outside the gene matches. The CDR3 DNA reads TGTGCCAGCACAAAGGGACTAGCGGATCAAGAGACCCAGTACTTC. Protein: CASTKGLADQETQYF.

This clone was found once. This rearrangement joins TRBV6-1 to TRBJ2-6, with D possibly TRBD1 on 6 matching bases. Germline V gene lookup returns CDR1 MNHNS and CDR2 SASEGT. V was clipped by 1 base and J by 1 base, with 8 bases between them. This CDR3 region has 16 residues. CDR3 nucleotide sequence: TGTGCCAGCAGTGAAGGGCAGGGGTCTGGGGCCAACGTCCTGACTTTC. This sequence encodes CASSEGQGSGANVLTF.

The CDR3: CASIGQPYEQYF. CDR3 DNA sequence: TGTGCCAGCATTGGGCAGCCCTACGAGCAGTACTTC. V usage is TRBV25-1 and J usage is TRBJ2-7; D gene uncertain. Germline V gene data show CDR1 as MGHDK and CDR2 as SYGVNS. The length of the CDR3 is 12 residues. V dropped 7 bases and J dropped 2 bases, with 9 bases sitting between them.

This chain joins TRBV30 and TRBJ2-7; D is possibly TRBD1 (7 bases). Trimming removed 3 bases at V and 9 bases at J, with 15 bases between. The CDR3 has 12 residues. Germline V gene lookup returns CDR1 GTSNPN and CDR2 SVGIG (reference sequence). The CDR3 spells CAWRSRGAPQYF. CDR3 coding DNA: TGTGCCTGGAGGAGCAGGGGGGCTCCGCAGTACTTC.

A note on this clone: A read error may produce the germline difference seen at one junction end. The rearrangement joins TRBV7-7 to TRBJ2-2; TRBD1 aligns across 7 bases. The CDR3 is 14 amino acids. CDR1 and CDR2 (germline): SSHAT, FNYEAQ (reference sequence). The DNA of the CDR3 is TGTGCTAGCAGCTGGGACAGGAACACCGGGGAGCTGTTTTTT. This translates into CASSWDRNTGELFF.

Comments on this clone: This likely reflects a read error, since a far larger clone is one base away. The chain recombines TRBV9 with TRBJ2-7; 9 positions match TRBD1. The CDR3 loop spans 12 amino acids. Germline V CDR1 and CDR2: SGDLS, YYNGEE. Trimming removed 7 bases from V and 1 base from J; junction bases left unmatched: 0. The CDR3 here is CASGTGSYEQYF. In DNA, the CDR3 is TGTGCCAGCGGGACAGGGTCCTACGAGCAGTACTTC.

The chain has TRBV18 and TRBJ2-7, with 12 bases matching TRBD2. V dropped 5 bases and J dropped 7; count of bases not matched to a gene: 6. The V gene's germline CDR1 is KGHSH and CDR2 LQKENI. The CDR3 is 14 residues long. CDR3 loop: CASSSTSGREEQYF. In DNA form, the CDR3 reads TGTGCCAGCTCATCGACTAGCGGGAGAGAGGAGCAGTACTTC.

V and J are TRBV30 and TRBJ1-3; weak D call: TRBD1 (6 bases). This CDR3 comprises 16 residues. CDR1 is GTSNPN, CDR2 SVGIG, per germline (reference sequence). V gave up 1 base and J gave up 0 bases, with 13 bases separating them. CDR3 DNA: TGTGCCTGGAGTGGTGGACAGTTAAGCTCTGGAAACACCATATATTTT. Amino acids: CAWSGGQLSSGNTIYF.

J is TRBJ2-7 and V is TRBV6-6; D is unresolved. V lost 9 bases, J lost 3 bases, and 9 bases lay in between. The CDR3 consists of 11 residues. The germline V gene has CDR1 MNHNY and CDR2 SVGAGI (reference sequence). The CDR3 DNA reads TGTGCCAGTAGCCAGAGCTACGAGCAGTACTTC. It encodes CASSQSYEQYF.

The genes are TRBV28 and TRBJ1-2; a possible D gene is TRBD1 (6 bases). Germline V gene data show CDR1 as MDHEN and CDR2 as SYDVKM. V lost 8 bases and J 4 bases, leaving 14 bases between the germline ends. The CDR3 loop spans 13 amino acids. The CDR3, as DNA: TGTGCCAGCGGAGACAGGTATACCTATGGCTACACCTTC. It encodes CASGDRYTYGYTF.

This rearrangement joins TRBV5-6 to TRBJ2-3; no clear D gene. V lost 4 bases and J 6 bases, leaving 12 bases between the germline ends. CDR1 is SGHDT and CDR2 is YYEEEE in the germline V gene. The CDR3 consists of 13 residues. CDR3 amino acids: CASSAPVGDTQYF. In DNA form, the CDR3 reads TGTGCCAGCAGCGCCCCGGTAGGGGATACGCAGTATTTT.

This rearrangement joins TRBV7-9 to TRBJ2-1; 14 bases line up with TRBD2. V shed 4 bases and J 4 bases; nucleotides not matched to a gene: 12. The CDR3 totals 19 residues. Germline CDR1 and CDR2: SEHNR and FQNEAQ (reference sequence). The CDR3 DNA reads as TGTGCCAGCAGCTCCGGGACTAGCGGGAGCCGGCGCGTATACAATGAGCAGTTCTTC. Amino acid sequence: CASSSGTSGSRRVYNEQFF.

The chain uses TRBV10-1 and TRBJ1-5; maybe TRBD1 (5 bases). Germline V gene lookup returns CDR1 WNHNN and CDR2 SYGVQD (reference sequence). CDR3 size: 14 residues. V lost 0 bases and J lost 9, with 12 bases in between. The CDR3 protein is CASSESQYGGPQHF. The CDR3 nucleotides read TGCGCCAGCAGTGAGTCACAGTACGGGGGGCCCCAGCATTTT.

This sequence joins TRBV28 and TRBJ2-7; D gene unclear. Trimming left V 9 bases short and J 0 bases short, with 15 bases between. CDR1 and CDR2 from the germline V gene are MDHEN and SYDVKM. This CDR3 region has 14 residues. CDR3 bases: TGTGCCAGTCTCAGCGACCCAGCCTCCTACGAGCAGTACTTC. It translates to CASLSDPASYEQYF.

This clone was detected only a few times. V usage is TRBV25-1 and J usage is TRBJ2-1; D gene ambiguous. This CDR3 region has 11 residues. Trimming removed 3 bases from V and 7 bases from J, with 4 bases in between. Germline CDR1 and CDR2: MGHDK and SYGVNS. The DNA for the CDR3 is TGTGCCAGCAGTGATACAAATGAGCAGTTCTTC. It is translated as CASSDTNEQFF.

The chain links TRBV5-4 to TRBJ2-3, with 10 bases fitting TRBD2. The CDR3 is 17 residues long. Germline loops: CDR1 SGHNT, CDR2 YYREEE (reference sequence). Trimming cost V 5 bases and J 1 base; bases outside gene matches: 10. Here the CDR3 DNA reads TGTGCCAGCAGTAAAAACGCAGGGACTAGCGGCACAGATACGCAGTATTTT. Encoded protein: CASSKNAGTSGTDTQYF.

The chain couples TRBV30 to TRBJ2-3; 7 positions agree with TRBD2. Germline V gives CDR1 GTSNPN, CDR2 SVGIG (reference sequence). V shed 2 bases, J shed 2 bases, and the junction held 4 bases outside the gene matches. The CDR3 consists of 14 residues. Here the CDR3 DNA reads TGTGCCTGGAGTATGGGGGGGGACACAGATACGCAGTATTTT. Encoded protein: CAWSMGGDTDTQYF.

V gene TRBV2 combines with J gene TRBJ2-1; a possible D gene is TRBD2 (6 bases). V lost 2 bases and J 0 bases, leaving 8 bases between the germline ends. CDR3 length equals 15 residues. Germline CDR1 and CDR2: SNHLY and FYNNEI. Written as DNA, the CDR3 is TGTGCCAGCAGTGAAACGGGAGACTCCTACAATGAGCAGTTCTTC. Translated: CASSETGDSYNEQFF.

V is TRBV14 and J is TRBJ1-1; D ambiguous. V was cut by 4 bases and J by 5 bases, with 8 bases left in between. Germline V gives CDR1 SGHDN, CDR2 FVKESK. The CDR3 runs 12 residues. CDR3 protein: CASSPRRTEAFF. The DNA of the CDR3 is TGTGCCAGCAGCCCCCGACGGACTGAAGCTTTCTTT.

The chain is built from TRBV5-4 and TRBJ2-2; TRBD1 agrees at 8 bases. J lost 4 bases, V lost 4 bases, and 6 bases had no gene match. The CDR3 runs to 15 residues. Germline-derived CDR1 and CDR2 are SGHNT and YYREEE (reference sequence). In DNA form, the CDR3 reads TGTGCCAGCAGCACCGGACAGGGTGTCACCGGGGAGCTGTTTTTT. This codes for CASSTGQGVTGELFF.

This chain connects TRBV28 to TRBJ2-1; TRBD2 matches 8 bases. J gave up 6 bases and V 10 bases, and 8 bases lay outside the gene matches. This CDR3 is built from 13 residues. CDR1 and CDR2 from the germline V gene are MDHEN and SYDVKM. CDR3: CATTRGTSNEQFF. The DNA for the CDR3 is TGTGCCACCACAAGGGGGACTAGCAATGAGCAGTTCTTC. Drawing the rest from reference TRBV28 and TRBJ2-1, the complete variable domain is DVKVTQSSRYLVKRTGEKVFLECVQDMDHENMFWYRQDPGLGLRLIYFSYDVKMKEKGDIPEGYSVSREKKERFSLILESASTNQTSMYLCATTRGTSNEQFFGPGTRLTVL.

Many counts were recorded for this clone. This chain uses TRBV2 with TRBJ2-1; 7 bases agree with TRBD1. The CDR3 has 15 amino acids. Germline V gene sequence: CDR1 SNHLY, CDR2 FYNNEI. J was trimmed by 4 bases and V by 6 bases; bases with no gene match: 9. CDR3 region: CASSRDSPVYNEQFF. In nucleotides, the CDR3 is TGTGCCAGCAGCCGGGACAGTCCTGTGTACAATGAGCAGTTCTTC.

The chain employs TRBV20-1 and TRBJ2-5, with D tentatively TRBD2 (5 bases). This CDR3 contains 11 residues. The V and J ends lost 3 bases and 9 bases respectively, with 11 bases between them. Germline-derived CDR1 and CDR2 are DFQATT and SNEGSKA (reference sequence). The CDR3, as DNA: TGCAGTGCTAGCGGGGAGTCGGCCCAGTACTTC. The encoded protein is CSASGESAQYF.

This chain joins TRBV27 and TRBJ1-1, with 7 bases that match TRBD1. Germline CDR1 reads MNHEY; CDR2 reads SMNVEV (reference sequence). This CDR3 spans 12 amino acids. V trimming: 5 bases; J trimming: 5 bases; junction bases outside the gene matches: 2. CDR3 DNA: TGTGCCAGCAGTGTACAGGGGACTGAAGCTTTCTTT. Protein sequence: CASSVQGTEAFF.